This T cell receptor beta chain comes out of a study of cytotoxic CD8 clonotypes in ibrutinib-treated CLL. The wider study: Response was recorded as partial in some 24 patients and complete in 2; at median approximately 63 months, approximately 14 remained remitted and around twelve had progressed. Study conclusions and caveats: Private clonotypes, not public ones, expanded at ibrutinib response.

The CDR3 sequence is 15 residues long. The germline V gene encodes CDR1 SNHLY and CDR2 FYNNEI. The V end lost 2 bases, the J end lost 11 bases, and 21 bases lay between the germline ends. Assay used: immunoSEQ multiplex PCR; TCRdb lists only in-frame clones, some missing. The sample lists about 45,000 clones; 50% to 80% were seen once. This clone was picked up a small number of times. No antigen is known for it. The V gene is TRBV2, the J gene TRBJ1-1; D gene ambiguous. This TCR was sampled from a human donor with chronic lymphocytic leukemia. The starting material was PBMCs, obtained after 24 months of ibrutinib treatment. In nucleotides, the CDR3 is TGTGCCAGCAGTGAAATCCCAGGCGATCCTGTAAGTGCTTTCTTT. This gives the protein CASSEIPGDPVSAFF.